Listed here are 26 T cell receptor beta chains from one sample, sequenced in a study of blood T cell repertoires in COVID-19. Clones were read by immunoSEQ multiplex PCR, and TCRdb kept only the in-frame ones, dropping some. The sample has 170,000 or so clones, approximately 88% seen once. Input material: peripheral blood. The receptors shown here come from a woman aged 35 to 49 with COVID-19, enrolled during active disease.

The V and J genes are TRBV19 and TRBJ1-4; tentatively, D is TRBD1 (6 bases). The CDR3 consists of 15 residues. Germline V CDR1 and CDR2: LNHDA, SQIVND (reference sequence). Trimming removed 5 bases from V and 7 bases from J, with 17 bases in between. The CDR3 here is CASSPRQGIAEKLFF. Written as DNA, the CDR3 is TGTGCCAGTAGTCCCAGGCAGGGGATAGCTGAAAAACTGTTTTTT.

CDR3 in DNA: TGTGCCACCAGTGATTTGTCTGACACAACCTCCTATAATTCACCCCTCCACTTT. As protein: CATSDLSDTTSYNSPLHF. The chain uses TRBV24-1 and TRBJ1-6; D call uncertain. The germline V and J ends were trimmed by 0 bases and 0 bases, with 11 bases remaining between them. This CDR3 contains 18 residues. From germline, CDR1 is KGHDR and CDR2 SFDVKD.

V and J are TRBV5-4 and TRBJ2-7; 7 bases match TRBD2. Germline trimming cut 0 bases from V and 4 bases from J; bases unmatched to any gene: 1. The CDR3 length is 13 residues. Germline values: CDR1 SGHNT, CDR2 YYREEE (reference sequence). CDR3 residues: CASSLGGGYEQYF. For the CDR3, the DNA is TGTGCCAGCAGCTTGGGGGGGGGATACGAGCAGTACTTC.

The chain uses TRBV29-1 and TRBJ1-2; 8 bases map to TRBD1. In germline, CDR1 is SQVTM, CDR2 ANQGSEA. V was pared by 6 bases and J by 4 bases, with 4 bases of the junction left unmatched. The CDR3 extends over 12 amino acids. CDR3 in amino acids: CSVADRGYGYTF. The DNA for the CDR3 is TGCAGCGTGGCCGACAGGGGCTATGGCTACACCTTC.

This chain links TRBV2 with TRBJ2-7; 9 nucleotides agree with TRBD2. The J segment lost 1 base and the V segment lost 5 bases, leaving 3 bases of the junction unmatched. CDR1 and CDR2 from the germline V gene are SNHLY and FYNNEI. The CDR3 spans 14 residues. The CDR3: CASSQTSGSYEQYF. The DNA for the CDR3 is TGTGCCAGCAGTCAGACTAGCGGATCCTACGAGCAGTACTTC.

The chain is built from TRBV19 and TRBJ1-2; a possible D gene is TRBD1 (5 bases). Looked up from germline, CDR1 is LNHDA and CDR2 is SQIVND (reference sequence). V lost 4 bases to trimming and J lost 2 bases, with 17 bases between them. This CDR3 comprises 16 residues. The CDR3 DNA follows: TGTGCCAGTAGTACCCAAGTGGGCAGGGCCAACTATGGCTACACCTTC. Amino acid sequence: CASSTQVGRANYGYTF.

The chain uses TRBV6-5 and TRBJ1-6, with a weak D call TRBD1 (6 bases). The CDR3 is 16 amino acids. Trimming removed 0 bases at V and 7 bases at J, with 13 bases between. In germline, CDR1 is MNHEY, CDR2 SVGAGI. The CDR3 DNA sequence: TGTGCCAGCAGTTACTCGAACAGGGTCGGGAATTCACCCCTCCACTTT. Protein product: CASSYSNRVGNSPLHF.

This clone has only a few counts. V is TRBV10-2 and J is TRBJ1-1; no definite D call. Germline CDR1 WSHSY, CDR2 SAAADI. V was clipped by 8 bases and J by 2 bases, with 6 bases between them. The CDR3 is made up of 11 amino acids. CDR3 in DNA: TGCGCCAGCGTACTAAACACTGAAGCTTTCTTT. It specifies CASVLNTEAFF.

This clone was counted a few times. This chain uses TRBV7-3 with TRBJ2-2; TRBD1 aligns across 10 bases. The germline CDR1 and CDR2 sequences are SGHTA and FQGTGA. This CDR3 is built from 15 residues. Trimming removed 4 bases from V and 6 bases from J; junction bases left unmatched: 5. The CDR3 DNA reads TGTGCCAGCAGCTCTCGACAGGGGGCTCCCGGGGAGCTGTTTTTT. Protein sequence: CASSSRQGAPGELFF.

V usage is TRBV5-1 and J usage is TRBJ1-4, with a weak D call TRBD1 (5 bases). Trimming removed 4 bases at V and 8 bases at J, with 18 bases between. The CDR3 contains 15 residues. Germline CDR1 reads SGHRS; CDR2 reads YFSETQ. CDR3 in DNA: TGCGCCAGCAGCGGAATACTGGGGGGAGGCGAAAAACTGTTTTTT. It is translated as CASSGILGGGEKLFF.

This clone was counted ten times or more. The V call is TRBV27, the J call TRBJ2-1; 7 positions match TRBD2. Per the germline V gene, CDR1 is MNHEY and CDR2 is SMNVEV (reference sequence). Trimming removed 3 bases from V and 2 bases from J; junction bases left unmatched: 1. The CDR3 has 14 amino acids. The CDR3 reads CASSLGRAYNEQFF. CDR3 bases: TGTGCCAGCAGTTTGGGGAGGGCCTACAATGAGCAGTTCTTC.

The CDR3 reads CSVVTVNYGYTF. The CDR3 DNA reads TGCAGCGTTGTGACAGTTAACTATGGCTACACCTTC. The chain combines TRBV29-1 with TRBJ1-2, with a tentative D call TRBD1 (5 bases). CDR3 length: 12 residues. Germline assignment: CDR1 SQVTM and CDR2 ANQGSEA. V lost 4 bases, J lost 1 base, and 7 bases lay in between.

This chain uses TRBV12-3 or TRBV12-4 with TRBJ2-1; the match to TRBD2 covers 7 bases. Unmatched junction bases numbered 6, after V lost 9 bases and J lost 4 bases. The CDR3 loop spans 13 amino acids. CDR3 in amino acids: CASALRGYNEQFF. The CDR3 coding sequence is TGTGCCAGTGCCTTGCGGGGGTACAATGAGCAGTTCTTC.

The V gene is TRBV5-8, the J gene TRBJ1-1; 10 bases agree with TRBD1. V lost 0 bases and J lost 3; bases outside the gene matches: 5. Germline V gives CDR1 SGHTS, CDR2 YDEGEE. There are 16 residues in the CDR3. The CDR3 loop reads CASSLGDRGSDTEAFF. CDR3 nucleotides: TGTGCCAGCAGCTTGGGGGACAGGGGTTCGGACACTGAAGCTTTCTTT. Based on the CDR3 plus reference TRBV5-8 and TRBJ1-1, the full variable domain is EAGVTQSPTHLIKTRGQQATLRCSPISGHTSVYWYQQALGLGLQFLLWYDEGEERNRGNFPPRFSGRQFPNYSSELNVNALELEDSALYLCASSLGDRGSDTEAFFGQGTRLTVV.

The rearrangement uses TRBV11-1 and TRBJ1-1; D is uncertain. CDR1 and CDR2 (germline): SGHAT, FQDESV (reference sequence). V was clipped by 7 bases and J by 7 bases, with 13 bases between them. The CDR3 loop spans 12 amino acids. The CDR3 DNA follows: TGTGCCAGCACCCCATTGGTAGATGAAGCTTTCTTT. Residues: CASTPLVDEAFF. The whole variable domain, remainder taken from reference TRBV11-1 and TRBJ1-1, is EAEVAQSPRYKITEKSQAVAFWCDPISGHATLYWYRQILGQGPELLVQFQDESVVDDSQLPKDRFSAERLKGVDSTLKIQPAELGDSAMYLCASTPLVDEAFFGQGTRLTVV.

The chain uses TRBV29-1 and TRBJ2-7, with D unresolved. V gave up 0 bases and J gave up 3 bases, with 9 bases separating them. The CDR3 runs 13 residues. Per the germline V gene, CDR1 is SQVTM and CDR2 is ANQGSEA. The CDR3 loop is CSVEDPQYYEQYF. CDR3 sequence (DNA): TGCAGCGTTGAAGATCCACAGTACTACGAGCAGTACTTC.

The chain recombines TRBV10-2 with TRBJ2-1; D unresolved. Looked up from germline, CDR1 is WSHSY and CDR2 is SAAADI. The V and J ends lost 8 bases and 8 bases respectively, with 19 bases between them. The CDR3 runs to 14 residues. This CDR3 is CASLKGVWVHEQFF. In DNA form, the CDR3 reads TGCGCCAGCCTCAAAGGAGTTTGGGTCCATGAGCAGTTCTTC.

The rearrangement uses TRBV2 and TRBJ2-2, with 12 bases matching TRBD1. The CDR3 is made up of 18 amino acids. V trimming: 7 bases; J trimming: 2 bases; junction bases outside the gene matches: 11. Germline V gives CDR1 SNHLY, CDR2 FYNNEI. CDR3 amino acids: CASIPLGTGGENTGELFF. The CDR3 DNA reads TGTGCCAGCATCCCCCTGGGGACAGGGGGCGAAAACACCGGGGAGCTGTTTTTT. Variable domain in full (rest from reference TRBV2 and TRBJ2-2): EPEVTQTPSHQVTQMGQEVILRCVPISNHLYFYWYRQILGQKVEFLVSFYNNEISEKSEIFDDQFSVERPDGSNFTLKIRSTKLEDSAMYFCASIPLGTGGENTGELFFGEGSRLTVL.

This rearrangement joins TRBV12-1 to TRBJ2-3; the table's D call of TRBD1 was not tested on the DNA. TRBV12-1 is a pseudogene locus. The CDR3 is made up of 14 amino acids. CDR3 loop: CASNRQGDTDTQYF. The CDR3 DNA follows: TGTGCCAGCAACCGACAGGGGGACACAGATACGCAGTATTTT.

The rearrangement uses TRBV7-9 and TRBJ2-7; D might be TRBD2 (5 bases). V lost 6 bases and J lost 5, with 17 bases in between. Germline V gene lookup returns CDR1 SEHNR and CDR2 FQNEAQ (reference sequence). CDR3 length: 14 amino acids. CDR3 DNA sequence: TGTGCCAGCAGAGCGCGAGGGTTAGTTGACGAGCAGTACTTC. This codes for CASRARGLVDEQYF.

This clone was observed a handful of times. This chain connects TRBV4-1 to TRBJ2-5; 8 positions match TRBD2. Trimming cost V 0 bases and J 5 bases; bases outside gene matches: 11. The CDR3 sequence is 17 residues long. Germline assignment: CDR1 MGHRA and CDR2 YSYEKL. CDR3 DNA sequence: TGCGCCAGCAGCCAAGATTTTCCGGGGGGGACGGGTGAGACCCAGTACTTC. Its protein product is CASSQDFPGGTGETQYF.

The DNA of the CDR3 is TGTGCCAGCAGCCAAGAGTTGTCCGGGAGCTCCTATAATTCACCCCTCCACTTT. Amino acid sequence: CASSQELSGSSYNSPLHF. The chain links TRBV4-2 to TRBJ1-6; D is unresolved. V was cut by 0 bases and J by 0 bases, with 12 bases left in between. This CDR3 is 18 amino acids long. Looked up from germline, CDR1 is LGHNA and CDR2 is YNFKEQ.

This clone was counted a few times. The V call is TRBV15, the J call TRBJ1-2; D is perhaps TRBD1 (6 bases). The V gene's germline CDR1 is LNHNV and CDR2 YYDKDF (reference sequence). The V gene lost 4 bases and the J gene lost 7 bases, with 13 bases spanning the gap. The CDR3 spans 13 residues. The CDR3 nucleotides are TGTGCCACCAGCACAGGGGCAGGGCCTGGCTACACCTTC. Its translation: CATSTGAGPGYTF.

On this clone: Germline and junction disagree at one end, which may indicate a read error. The rearrangement uses TRBV7-9 and TRBJ1-2; a possible D gene is TRBD1 (5 bases). Germline V lookup: CDR1 SEHNR, CDR2 FQNEAQ (reference sequence). The CDR3 contains 16 residues. CDR3 in amino acids: CATSRERRVSNYGYTF. For the CDR3, the DNA is TGTGCCACCAGCAGGGAGAGGAGGGTATCTAACTATGGCTACACCTTC. Full variable domain (outside the CDR3, taken from reference TRBV7-9 and TRBJ1-2): DTGVSQNPRHKITKRGQNVTFRCDPISEHNRLYWYRQTLGQGPEFLTYFQNEAQLEKSRLLSDRFSAERPKGSFSTLEIQRTEQGDSAMYLCATSRERRVSNYGYTFGSGTRLTVV.

The J gene is TRBJ1-6, the V gene TRBV7-8, with D tentatively TRBD1 (6 bases). V was trimmed by 5 bases and J by 17 bases, leaving 19 bases between them. The CDR3 has 13 amino acids. Germline CDR1 reads SGHVS; CDR2 reads FQNEAQ. CDR3 in DNA: TGTGCCAGCAGCATAGAAACAGGGACGCGGTTCCACTTT. This translates into CASSIETGTRFHF.

CDR3 nucleotide sequence: TGTGCCAGCAGCCAAGGACAAATCAGCTCTGGAAACACCATATATTTT. Translation: CASSQGQISSGNTIYF. The chain couples TRBV5-4 to TRBJ1-3, with a tentative D call TRBD1 (5 bases). Trimming took off 4 bases at V and 0 bases at J, with 14 bases between the two ends. Per germline, CDR1 SGHNT and CDR2 YYREEE (reference sequence). This CDR3 spans 16 amino acids.